One sample yielded the 18 T cell receptor beta chains listed below, sequenced in a study of blood T cell repertoires in COVID-19. This table comes from immunoSEQ multiplex PCR, and its TCRdb copy is limited to in-frame clones, with some not included. The sample holds 200,000 or so clones, roughly 90% seen once. Sequencing input: PBMCs or T cells enriched from blood (not recorded which). Receptors were obtained from a woman in her 40s with acute COVID-19.

The gene calls are TRBV6-2 or TRBV6-3 and TRBJ2-7; D ambiguous. Looked up from germline, CDR1 is MNHEY and CDR2 is SVGEGT. This CDR3 is 16 amino acids long. V dropped 0 bases and J dropped 3 bases, with 15 bases sitting between them. The CDR3 here is CASSYSDGGGFYEQYV. In DNA form, the CDR3 reads TGTGCCAGCAGTTACTCCGACGGCGGCGGTTTCTACGAGCAGTACGTC.

As to this clone: The junction does not match germline at one end; this may be a read error. J is TRBJ1-2 and V is TRBV20-1; a weak D match, TRBD1 (6 bases). The length of the CDR3 is 9 residues. Germline V gene data show CDR1 as DFQATT and CDR2 as SNEGSKA (reference sequence). The CDR3 sequence is CSADRDTVF. CDR3 nucleotide sequence: TGCAGTGCGGACCGGGACACCGTCTTC.

The chain has TRBV6-1 and TRBJ1-5, with a weak D call TRBD1 (6 bases). Trimming removed 2 bases from V and 6 bases from J, with 14 bases in between. Germline assignment: CDR1 MNHNS and CDR2 SASEGT. This CDR3 comprises 15 residues. The CDR3 region is CASSERAQGVQPQHF. The CDR3 DNA sequence: TGTGCCAGCAGTGAACGTGCACAGGGTGTTCAGCCCCAGCATTTT.

Comments on this clone: This CDR3 is also generated by other DNA sequences in the sample. This chain joins TRBV9 and TRBJ2-1; 11 bases map to TRBD2. The V and J ends lost 4 bases and 3 bases, in that order; junction bases with no gene match: 6. CDR1 is SGDLS, CDR2 YYNGEE, per germline. This CDR3 has 16 amino acids. The CDR3, as DNA: TGTGCCAGCAGCCCCCGACTAGCGGGGAACTACAATGAGCAGTTCTTC. Translation: CASSPRLAGNYNEQFF.

The rearrangement uses TRBV19 and TRBJ2-3; the match to TRBD2 covers 14 bases. The CDR3 runs 20 residues. The germline V gene encodes CDR1 LNHDA and CDR2 SQIVND (reference sequence). The trim removed 5 bases at V and 0 bases at J, leaving 13 bases unmatched. The CDR3: CASSLKTSGGASVSTDTQYF. The DNA of the CDR3 is TGTGCCAGTAGTCTCAAGACTAGCGGGGGGGCATCGGTTAGCACAGATACGCAGTATTTT.

The V call is TRBV19, the J call TRBJ2-1; D might be TRBD2 (5 bases). V was shortened by 1 base and J by 5 bases, with 15 bases between the two germline ends. CDR3 length: 16 amino acids. The V gene's germline CDR1 is LNHDA and CDR2 SQIVND (reference sequence). The CDR3 DNA reads TGTGCCAGTAGTATAGCCAGCGGCCTAATAAACAATGAGCAGTTCTTC. Translated, it gives CASSIASGLINNEQFF.

The CDR3 region is CASSLGQAHPYGYTF. DNA of the CDR3: TGTGCCAGCAGCTTGGGACAGGCCCACCCCTATGGCTACACCTTC. The chain links TRBV5-6 to TRBJ1-2; D is possibly TRBD1 (6 bases). Germline CDR1 and CDR2: SGHDT and YYEEEE. Trimming removed 0 bases at V and 4 bases at J, with 13 bases between. CDR3 length: 15 residues.

The chain combines TRBV6-5 with TRBJ2-7; TRBD1 aligns across 10 bases. This CDR3 spans 13 amino acids. The V and J ends lost 6 bases and 7 bases, in that order; junction bases with no gene match: 6. Per the germline V gene, CDR1 is MNHEY and CDR2 is SVGAGI. DNA of the CDR3: TGTGCCAGCAGGGGGACAGGGGAGCGGGAGCAGTACGTC. Amino acids: CASRGTGEREQYV.

This chain joins TRBV27 and TRBJ1-1; 9 nucleotides align to TRBD1. The CDR3 has 18 amino acids. Trimming cost V 3 bases and J 2 bases; bases outside gene matches: 13. Germline V CDR1 and CDR2: MNHEY, SMNVEV (reference sequence). The CDR3 coding sequence is TGTGCCAGCAGTTTGTACCGTGAGGACAGGGGACGTAACACTGAAGCTTTCTTT. Residues: CASSLYREDRGRNTEAFF.

This clone turned up a few times. This chain's CDR3 is CASSSGTGVLDYGYTF. CDR3 DNA sequence: TGTGCCAGCAGCTCAGGGACGGGGGTGTTGGACTATGGCTACACCTTC. V gene TRBV7-9 combines with J gene TRBJ1-2, with a possible D match to TRBD1 (5 bases). The germline V gene encodes CDR1 SEHNR and CDR2 FQNEAQ (reference sequence). Trimming shortened V by 4 bases and J by 3 bases, and 18 bases separated the two germline ends. This CDR3 has 16 residues.

V usage is TRBV4-1 and J usage is TRBJ2-7; TRBD2 might be the D (5 bases). Germline V gene sequence: CDR1 MGHRA, CDR2 YSYEKL. This CDR3 region has 13 residues. Trimming shortened V by 3 bases and J by 1 base, and 7 bases separated the two germline ends. CDR3 region: CASSQRESYEQYF. The CDR3 DNA reads as TGCGCCAGCAGCCAGAGGGAATCCTACGAGCAGTACTTC.

The V gene is TRBV19, the J gene TRBJ2-2; 8 nucleotides match TRBD1. This CDR3 has 15 amino acids. With V trimmed by 4 bases and J by 5 bases, 6 bases remained unmatched. Germline assignment: CDR1 LNHDA and CDR2 SQIVND (reference sequence). The CDR3 DNA reads as TGTGCCAGTAGTAGAAGGACAGGGTCGACCGGGGAGCTGTTTTTT. This codes for CASSRRTGSTGELFF. The whole variable domain, remainder taken from reference TRBV19 and TRBJ2-2, is DGGITQSPKYLFRKEGQNVTLSCEQNLNHDAMYWYRQDPGQGLRLIYYSQIVNDFQKGDIAEGYSVSREKKESFPLTVTSAQKNPTAFYLCASSRRTGSTGELFFGEGSRLTVL.

This rearrangement joins TRBV4-3 to TRBJ1-1; 7 positions match TRBD1. V lost 1 base and J lost 1; bases outside the gene matches: 6. This CDR3 spans 16 amino acids. Germline CDR1 and CDR2: LGHNA and YSLEER. The DNA for the CDR3 is TGCGCCAGCAGCCAAGGGGTTACAGGGGCGAACACTGAAGCTTTCTTT. Amino acid sequence: CASSQGVTGANTEAFF.

In DNA form, the CDR3 reads TGTGCCAGCAGAGCCGGGACAGGGGTAAATGAAAAACTGTTTTTT. Protein product: CASRAGTGVNEKLFF. The chain recombines TRBV6-5 with TRBJ1-4, with 10 bases matching TRBD1. Germline CDR1 is MNHEY and CDR2 is SVGAGI. The CDR3 is made up of 15 amino acids. V lost 6 bases to trimming and J lost 5 bases; unmatched junction nucleotides: 6.

The chain recombines TRBV5-1 with TRBJ1-1, with 9 bases lining up with TRBD1. V was clipped by 7 bases and J by 4 bases; unmatched bases: 8. Germline V gene sequence: CDR1 SGHRS, CDR2 YFSETQ. The CDR3 has 14 residues. This CDR3 reads CASWTGAFTTEAFF. The CDR3 bases are TGCGCCAGCTGGACAGGGGCTTTTACCACTGAAGCTTTCTTT.

This clone was picked up one time. V is TRBV3-1 (or the pseudogene TRBV3-2) and J is TRBJ1-2, with 10 nucleotides matching TRBD1. V trimming: 4 bases; J trimming: 0 bases; junction bases outside the gene matches: 2. This CDR3 is 15 amino acids long. CDR1 and CDR2 (germline): LGHDT, YNNKEL (reference sequence). In nucleotides, the CDR3 is TGTGCCAGCAGCCCTGGACAGGGGGCTAACTATGGCTACACCTTC. It specifies CASSPGQGANYGYTF.

This chain connects TRBV7-8 to TRBJ1-3; D unresolved. Per germline, CDR1 SGHVS and CDR2 FQNEAQ. V lost 0 bases, J lost 0 bases, and 15 bases lay in between. The CDR3 has 18 amino acids. CDR3 bases: TGTGCCAGCAGCTTAGCGGCGGTATCTTCGAGCTCTGGAAACACCATATATTTT. Residues: CASSLAAVSSSSGNTIYF.

This chain links TRBV5-1 with TRBJ2-2; D possibly corresponds to TRBD2 (5 bases). The CDR3 totals 15 residues. From germline, CDR1 is SGHRS and CDR2 YFSETQ. The V and J ends lost 0 bases and 4 bases respectively, with 10 bases between them. CDR3 coding DNA: TGCGCCAGCAGCTTGGCTCCGGGGAGCACCGGGGAGCTGTTTTTT. Translating it yields CASSLAPGSTGELFF.